One and the same sample provided the 9 T cell receptor beta chains below, sequenced in a study of shared T cell receptors in the human thymus. Some clones are missing from TCRdb's copy, which holds only in-frame ones; the method was immunoSEQ multiplex PCR. Here the sample spans 700,000 or so clones, approximately 83% being singletons. The sample was also reused in another study, on human thymus T cells.

Sequencing was carried out using thymocytes. Source of these receptors: a girl under two years old with a congenital heart defect.

This chain connects TRBV6-1 to TRBJ1-6, with D possibly being TRBD1 (6 bases). The germline V and J ends were trimmed by 4 bases and 3 bases, with 7 bases remaining between them. Germline V gives CDR1 MNHNS, CDR2 SASEGT. The CDR3 is 14 residues long. CDR3 nucleotides: TGTGCCAGCAGTGTGGACAGCTATAATTCACCCCTCCACTTT. Protein sequence: CASSVDSYNSPLHF.

This chain links TRBV5-1 with TRBJ2-2; 7 nucleotides align to TRBD2. This CDR3 spans 15 amino acids. CDR1 is SGHRS and CDR2 is YFSETQ in the germline V gene. With 0 bases clipped from V and 5 bases from J, the junction kept 4 bases outside the gene matches. The CDR3 here is CASSLVPGGTGELFF. CDR3 nucleotide sequence: TGCGCCAGCAGCTTGGTTCCGGGGGGTACCGGGGAGCTGTTTTTT.

V gene TRBV2 combines with J gene TRBJ2-7; 7 positions agree with TRBD2. Losses at the gene ends were 7 bases for V and 7 bases for J; bases not matched to a gene: 13. CDR3 length: 14 amino acids. Germline assignment: CDR1 SNHLY and CDR2 FYNNEI. CDR3 sequence: CASTPRAPGGEQYF. The CDR3 DNA reads TGTGCCAGCACCCCCCGGGCCCCCGGGGGGGAGCAGTACTTC.

This clone came up a few times. V is TRBV5-4 and J is TRBJ1-1; maybe TRBD1 (6 bases). The CDR3 consists of 14 residues. V gave up 4 bases and J gave up 5 bases, with 15 bases separating them. CDR1 is SGHNT, CDR2 YYREEE, per germline (reference sequence). The CDR3 here is CASSHGPRGTEAFF. The CDR3, as DNA: TGTGCCAGCAGCCACGGACCAAGGGGGACTGAAGCTTTCTTT.

The chain employs TRBV7-9 and TRBJ2-3; 9 bases map to TRBD1. The length of the CDR3 is 14 residues. Germline CDR1 reads SEHNR; CDR2 reads FQNEAQ (reference sequence). V was clipped by 8 bases and J by 4 bases; unmatched bases: 7. The CDR3 sequence: CASGNRGRADTQYF. The CDR3 region has the DNA TGTGCCAGCGGTAACAGGGGGCGGGCAGATACGCAGTATTTT.

The rearrangement uses TRBV29-1 and TRBJ1-2; no clear D gene. The CDR3 totals 12 residues. The germline V gene encodes CDR1 SQVTM and CDR2 ANQGSEA. Trimming stripped 6 bases from V and 10 bases from J, with 18 bases between. CDR3 sequence: CSVPGRAQTYTF. The CDR3 coding sequence is TGCAGCGTCCCCGGGCGGGCCCAGACCTACACCTTC.

The chain employs TRBV6-5 and TRBJ1-4; D remains unclear. CDR3 length: 14 residues. V dropped 0 bases and J dropped 7 bases, with 9 bases sitting between them. The germline CDR1 and CDR2 sequences are MNHEY and SVGAGI. The CDR3 bases are TGTGCCAGCAGTTACTCAGTACGGGGTGAAAAACTGTTTTTT. Translating it yields CASSYSVRGEKLFF.

V is TRBV2 and J is TRBJ1-4; TRBD1 might be the D (5 bases). Deletions cut 7 bases from V and 8 bases from J, with 14 bases between. Germline CDR1 and CDR2: SNHLY and FYNNEI. This CDR3 spans 13 amino acids. DNA of the CDR3: TGTGCCAGCATTGGGGCTCAGGGCGAAAAACTGTTTTTT. It encodes CASIGAQGEKLFF. Combining the CDR3 with reference TRBV2 and TRBJ1-4 gives the whole variable domain EPEVTQTPSHQVTQMGQEVILRCVPISNHLYFYWYRQILGQKVEFLVSFYNNEISEKSEIFDDQFSVERPDGSNFTLKIRSTKLEDSAMYFCASIGAQGEKLFFGSGTQLSVL.

The gene calls are TRBV7-9 and TRBJ2-7; possibly TRBD1 for D (6 bases). V gave up 4 bases and J gave up 2 bases, with 12 bases separating them. Germline CDR1 reads SEHNR; CDR2 reads FQNEAQ (reference sequence). CDR3 length equals 14 residues. CDR3 residues: CASSSFGQPYEQYF. DNA for the CDR3: TGTGCCAGCAGCTCCTTTGGACAGCCCTACGAGCAGTACTTC. Full variable domain (missing parts from reference TRBV7-9 and TRBJ2-7): DTGVSQNPRHKITKRGQNVTFRCDPISEHNRLYWYRQTLGQGPEFLTYFQNEAQLEKSRLLSDRFSAERPKGSFSTLEIQRTEQGDSAMYLCASSSFGQPYEQYFGPGTRLTVT.